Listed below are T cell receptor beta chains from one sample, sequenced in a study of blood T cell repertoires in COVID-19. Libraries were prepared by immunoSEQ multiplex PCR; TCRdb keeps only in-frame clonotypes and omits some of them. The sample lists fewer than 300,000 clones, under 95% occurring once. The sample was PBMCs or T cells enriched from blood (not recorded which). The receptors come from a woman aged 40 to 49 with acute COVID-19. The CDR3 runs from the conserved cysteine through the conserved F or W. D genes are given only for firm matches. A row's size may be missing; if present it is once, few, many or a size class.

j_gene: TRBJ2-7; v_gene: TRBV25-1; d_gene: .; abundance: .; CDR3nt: TGTGCCAGCAGTGGACAACAAAAGAGCTACGAGCAGTACTTC; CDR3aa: CASSGQQKSYEQYF
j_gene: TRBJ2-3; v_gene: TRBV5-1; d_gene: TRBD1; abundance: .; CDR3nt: TGCGCCAGCAGCTTGGCAAACAGGGGGAGCACAGATACGCAGTATTTT; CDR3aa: CASSLANRGSTDTQYF
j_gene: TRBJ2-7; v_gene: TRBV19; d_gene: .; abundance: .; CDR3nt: TGTGCCAGTAGCTCCCTGGCACTAGTGGCCGAGCAGTACTTC; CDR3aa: CASSSLALVAEQYF
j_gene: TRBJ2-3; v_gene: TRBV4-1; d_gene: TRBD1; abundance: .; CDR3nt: TGCGCCAGCAGCCAAGAACATTCAACGGGACAGACTAGCACAGATACGCAGTATTTT; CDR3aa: CASSQEHSTGQTSTDTQYF
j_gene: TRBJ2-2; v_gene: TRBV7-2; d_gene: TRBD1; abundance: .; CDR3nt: TGTGCCAGCAGCCGGGACAGGGTGGAAACCGGGGAGCTGTTTTTT; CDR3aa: CASSRDRVETGELFF
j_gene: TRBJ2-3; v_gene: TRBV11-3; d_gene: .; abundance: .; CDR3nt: TGTGCCAGCAGCTTAGATCAGGCAGATACGCAGTATTTT; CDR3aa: CASSLDQADTQYF
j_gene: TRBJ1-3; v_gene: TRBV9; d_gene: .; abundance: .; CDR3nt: TGTGCCAGCAGCGTTGGCGGGGTTGGGTACTCTGGAAACACCATATATTTT; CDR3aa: CASSVGGVGYSGNTIYF
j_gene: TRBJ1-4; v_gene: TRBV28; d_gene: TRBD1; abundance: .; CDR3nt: TGTGCCAGCAGGTCAGGGGGTGAGGAAAAACTGTTTTTT; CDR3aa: CASRSGGEEKLFF
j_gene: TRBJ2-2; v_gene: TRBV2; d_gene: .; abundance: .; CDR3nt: TGTGCCAGCAGTGAAGCCCGGGGGGGGGAGCTGTTTTTT; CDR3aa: CASSEARGGELFF
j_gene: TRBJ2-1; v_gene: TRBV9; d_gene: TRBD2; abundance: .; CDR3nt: TGTGCCAGCAGCCCAACTAGCGGGGGCTACAATGAGCAGTTCTTC; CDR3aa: CASSPTSGGYNEQFF
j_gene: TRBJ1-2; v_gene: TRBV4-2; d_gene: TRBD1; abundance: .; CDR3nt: TGTGCCAGCAGCCCTTCAGGGGGCGCGGACTATGGCTACACCTTC; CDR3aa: CASSPSGGADYGYTF
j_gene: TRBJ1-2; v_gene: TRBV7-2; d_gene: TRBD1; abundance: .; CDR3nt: TGTGCCAGCAGCTTAGTAACAGGGGGTCACTGCACCTTC; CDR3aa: CASSLVTGGHCTF
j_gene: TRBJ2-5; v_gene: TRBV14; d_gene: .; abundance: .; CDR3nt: TGTGCCAGCAGCCAGACCCCGTACAGCGGTCAAGAGACCCAGTACTTC; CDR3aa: CASSQTPYSGQETQYF
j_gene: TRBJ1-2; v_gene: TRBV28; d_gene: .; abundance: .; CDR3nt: TGTGCCAGCAGTTCCCGGGCCGGAGGGGACTATGGCTACACCTTC; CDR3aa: CASSSRAGGDYGYTF
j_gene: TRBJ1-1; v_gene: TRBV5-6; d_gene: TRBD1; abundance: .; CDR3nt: TGTGCCAGCAGCTTGGAGCCTAGACAGGGCCTGGGAGCTTTCTTT; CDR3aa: CASSLEPRQGLGAFF
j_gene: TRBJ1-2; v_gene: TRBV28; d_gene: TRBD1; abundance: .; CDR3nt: TGTGCCAGCAGTTCACAGGGGGCCTATGGCTACACCTTC; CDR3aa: CASSSQGAYGYTF
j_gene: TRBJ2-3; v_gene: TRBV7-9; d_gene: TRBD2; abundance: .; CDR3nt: TGTGCCAGCAGCATACGTCCCGGGACTAGCGGGGGGGCCCCGGGTACGCAGTATTTT; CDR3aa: CASSIRPGTSGGAPGTQYF
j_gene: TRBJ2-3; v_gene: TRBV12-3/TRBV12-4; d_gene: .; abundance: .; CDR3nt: TGTGCCAGCAGTTTCGGGCGGGGAGATACGCAGTATTTT; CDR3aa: CASSFGRGDTQYF
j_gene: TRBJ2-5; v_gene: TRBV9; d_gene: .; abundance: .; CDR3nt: TGTGCCAGCAGCCCGCGGGGACGGACCACAGAGACCCAGTACTTC; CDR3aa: CASSPRGRTTETQYF
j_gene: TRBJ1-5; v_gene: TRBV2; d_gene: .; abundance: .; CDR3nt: TGTGCCAGCAGTGGGCCGGGTCCCAATCAGCCCCAGCATTTT; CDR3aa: CASSGPGPNQPQHF
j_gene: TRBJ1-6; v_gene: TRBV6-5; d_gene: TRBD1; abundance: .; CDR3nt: TGTGCCAGCAGACCGGACAGGGGTAATAATTCACCCCTCCACTTT; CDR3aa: CASRPDRGNNSPLHF
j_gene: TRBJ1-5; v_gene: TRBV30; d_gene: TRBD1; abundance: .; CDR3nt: TGTGCCTGGAACACAGGGGCCGGTCAGCCCCAGCATTTT; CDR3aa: CAWNTGAGQPQHF
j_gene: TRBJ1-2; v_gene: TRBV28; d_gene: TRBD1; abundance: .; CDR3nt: TGTGCCAGCAGTTTTGAACAGGGGCCTCGGGGCTACACCTTC; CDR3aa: CASSFEQGPRGYTF
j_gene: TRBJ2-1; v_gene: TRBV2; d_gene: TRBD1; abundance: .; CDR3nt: TGTGCCAGCAGACAAGACAGGGCTGAGGGGCATGAGCAGTTCTTC; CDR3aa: CASRQDRAEGHEQFF
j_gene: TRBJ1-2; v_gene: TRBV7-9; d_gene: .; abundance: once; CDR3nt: TGTGCCAGCAGCCCCTTGACAGTCCCAGCTAACTATGGCTACACCTTC; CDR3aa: CASSPLTVPANYGYTF
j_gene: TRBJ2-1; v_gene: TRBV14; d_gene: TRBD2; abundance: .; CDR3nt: TGTGCCAGCAGCCAAGCCCGCGGGAGCCCCTCCTACAATGAGCAGTTCTTC; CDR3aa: CASSQARGSPSYNEQFF
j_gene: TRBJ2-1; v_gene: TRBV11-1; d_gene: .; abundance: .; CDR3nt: TGTGCCAGCAGCCAGGGGGAGGACTTCTACAATGAGCAGTTCTTC; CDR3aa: CASSQGEDFYNEQFF
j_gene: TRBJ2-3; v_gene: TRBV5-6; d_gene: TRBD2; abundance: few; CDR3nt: TGTGCCAGCAGCTCCCCCTCGGTAGCGGGAACAGATACGCAGTATTTT; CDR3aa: CASSSPSVAGTDTQYF
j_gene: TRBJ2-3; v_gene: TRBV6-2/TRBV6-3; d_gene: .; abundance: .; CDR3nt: TGTGCCAGCAGTTCTAGCTTCGATACAGATACGCAGTATTTT; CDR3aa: CASSSSFDTDTQYF
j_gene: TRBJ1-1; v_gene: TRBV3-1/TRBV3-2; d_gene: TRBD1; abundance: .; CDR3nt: TGTGCCAGCAGCCAATGCAGGGGGCAGTGGACTGAAGCTTTCTTT; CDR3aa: CASSQCRGQWTEAFF
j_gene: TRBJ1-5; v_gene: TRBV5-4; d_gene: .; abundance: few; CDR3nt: TGTGCCAGCAGCTTGGAAGGGGGTCAGCCCCAGCATTTT; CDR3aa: CASSLEGGQPQHF
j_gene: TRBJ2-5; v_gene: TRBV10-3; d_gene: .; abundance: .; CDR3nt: TGTGCCATCAGTGCCATAACTAGTCGAGGGACCCAGTACTTC; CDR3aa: CAISAITSRGTQYF
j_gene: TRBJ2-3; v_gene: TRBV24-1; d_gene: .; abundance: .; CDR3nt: TGTGCCACCAGTGATTTGCAGGGGTCAGATACGCAGTATTTT; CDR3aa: CATSDLQGSDTQYF
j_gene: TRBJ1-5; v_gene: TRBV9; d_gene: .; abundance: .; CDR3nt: TGTGCCAGCAGCGAGACAGATAGCAATCAGCCCCAGCATTTT; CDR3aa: CASSETDSNQPQHF
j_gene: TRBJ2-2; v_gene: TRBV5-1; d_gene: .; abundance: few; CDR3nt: TGCGCCAGCAGCTTGGAGCCAGGAGGGGCCGGGGAGCTGTTTTTT; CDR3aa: CASSLEPGGAGELFF
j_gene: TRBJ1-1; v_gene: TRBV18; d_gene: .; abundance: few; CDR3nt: TGTGCCAGCTCACCGCGGGGGGTGATGAACACTGAAGCTTTCTTT; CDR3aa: CASSPRGVMNTEAFF
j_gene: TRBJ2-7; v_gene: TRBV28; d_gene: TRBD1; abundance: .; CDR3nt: TGTGCCAGCACCACTTTACAGGGGAGCTCCTACGAGCAGTACTTC; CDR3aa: CASTTLQGSSYEQYF
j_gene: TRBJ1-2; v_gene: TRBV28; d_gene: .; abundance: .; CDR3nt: TGTGCCAGCAGTCCCCCCGGACAGATATCCCGCTACACCTTC; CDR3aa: CASSPPGQISRYTF